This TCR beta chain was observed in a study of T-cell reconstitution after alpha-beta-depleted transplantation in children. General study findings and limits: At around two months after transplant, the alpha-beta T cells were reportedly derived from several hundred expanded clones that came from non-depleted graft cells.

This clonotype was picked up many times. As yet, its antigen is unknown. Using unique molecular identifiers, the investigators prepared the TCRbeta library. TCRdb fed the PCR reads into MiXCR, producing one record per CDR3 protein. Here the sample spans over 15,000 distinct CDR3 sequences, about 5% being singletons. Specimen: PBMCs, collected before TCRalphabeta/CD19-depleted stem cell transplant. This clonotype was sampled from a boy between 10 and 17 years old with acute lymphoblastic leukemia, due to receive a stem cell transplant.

In DNA form, the CDR3 reads TGTGCCAGCAGGACGGGGACCGGGGAGCTGTTTTTT. It specifies CASRTGTGELFF. The chain couples TRBV6-1 to TRBJ2-2; D perhaps matches TRBD2 (5 bases). This CDR3 region has 12 residues. V gave up 6 bases and J gave up 5 bases, with 7 bases separating them. CDR1 and CDR2 from the germline V gene are MNHNS and SASEGT.